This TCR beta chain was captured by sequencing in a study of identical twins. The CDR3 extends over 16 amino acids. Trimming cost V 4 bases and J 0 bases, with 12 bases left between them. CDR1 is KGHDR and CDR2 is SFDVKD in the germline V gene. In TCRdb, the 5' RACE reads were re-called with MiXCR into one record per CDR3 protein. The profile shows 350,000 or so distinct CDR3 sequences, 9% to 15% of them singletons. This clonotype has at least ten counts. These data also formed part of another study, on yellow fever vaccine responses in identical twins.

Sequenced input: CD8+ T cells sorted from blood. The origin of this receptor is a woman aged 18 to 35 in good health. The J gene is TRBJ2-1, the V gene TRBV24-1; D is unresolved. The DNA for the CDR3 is TGTGCCACCAGTGACACCCAGCAGAGCTCCTACAATGAGCAGTTCTTC. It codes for CATSDTQQSSYNEQFF.